The 31 T cell receptor beta chains presented below share a single source sample, sequenced in a study of graft-versus-host responses after intestinal transplantation (dated by TCRdb to the early 2020s). Library preparation employed the immunoSEQ multiplex PCR assay. TCRdb carries this immuneACCESS record with in-frame sequences only. Its versions omit some clonotypes, under half of them owing to an unresolved V gene in the studies checked, with the rest unexplained. The sample table shows some 110,000 clones, and around nine tenths are seen once. About 0.2% of the sample lies in the top ten. Explained via the paper, the time point label denotes: cells obtained before transplantation from donor or recipient. Their antigens are not known. Here the sequenced sample was unstimulated CD4+ T cells sorted from spleen or lymph node cells, taken before transplant. The receptors stem from a human donor who was the organ donor for an intestinal transplant.

The V call is TRBV30, the J call TRBJ2-1, with D uncertain. V dropped 1 base and J dropped 3 bases, with 7 bases sitting between them. The germline V gene has CDR1 GTSNPN and CDR2 SVGIG (reference sequence). This CDR3 contains 13 residues. In DNA form, the CDR3 reads TGTGCCTGGAGTGCGTCATACTACAATGAGCAGTTCTTC. It encodes CAWSASYYNEQFF.

The chain uses TRBV7-9 and TRBJ2-3; D remains ambiguous. Germline V gene data show CDR1 as SEHNR and CDR2 as FQNEAQ (reference sequence). The CDR3 is 12 residues long. V lost 8 bases and J lost 0, with 6 bases in between. Here the CDR3 DNA reads TGTGCCAGCGTCCCAAGCACAGATACGCAGTATTTT. Translated, it gives CASVPSTDTQYF.

The chain is built from TRBV7-9 and TRBJ1-1; maybe TRBD1 (6 bases). The CDR3 has 15 amino acids. Trimming removed 2 bases at V and 2 bases at J, with 12 bases between. The germline CDR1 and CDR2 sequences are SEHNR and FQNEAQ (reference sequence). This chain's CDR3 is CASSLTGSINTEAFF. CDR3 in DNA: TGTGCCAGCAGCTTAACAGGGTCTATTAACACTGAAGCTTTCTTT.

The gene calls are TRBV6-5 and TRBJ2-2; D ambiguous. CDR1 is MNHEY and CDR2 is SVGAGI in the germline V gene. The CDR3 covers 12 residues. Trimming removed 2 bases from V and 3 bases from J, with 1 base in between. CDR3 sequence (DNA): TGTGCCAGCAGTTACCACACCGGGGAGCTGTTTTTT. The encoded protein is CASSYHTGELFF.

The rearrangement joins TRBV29-1 to TRBJ1-1, with D hard to call. CDR3 length equals 11 residues. With 3 bases removed from V and 5 bases from J, the gap between germline ends came to 7 bases. CDR1 and CDR2 (germline): SQVTM, ANQGSEA. The CDR3 is CSVEKNTEAFF. CDR3 coding DNA: TGCAGCGTTGAGAAAAATACTGAAGCTTTCTTT.

CDR3: CASSRVTSGRPYEQYF. In DNA, the CDR3 is TGCGCCAGCAGCCGTGTCACTAGCGGGAGACCCTACGAGCAGTACTTC. The rearrangement uses TRBV4-1 and TRBJ2-7; 11 positions match TRBD2. CDR3 length equals 16 residues. Germline V gene sequence: CDR1 MGHRA, CDR2 YSYEKL. After removal of 4 bases from V and 2 bases from J, the junction contained 7 bases not matched to a gene.

This clone has a single count. V and J are TRBV5-1 and TRBJ2-5, with a tentative D call TRBD2 (6 bases). Trimming took off 0 bases at V and 2 bases at J, with 17 bases between the two ends. The CDR3 is 17 amino acids. The V gene's germline CDR1 is SGHRS and CDR2 YFSETQ. Here the CDR3 reads CASSLGFGGTPQETQYF. The CDR3, as DNA: TGCGCCAGCAGCTTGGGTTTTGGCGGGACGCCACAAGAGACCCAGTACTTC.

The genes are TRBV6-5 and TRBJ2-7; weak D call: TRBD1 (5 bases). The CDR3 is 15 amino acids. V lost 0 bases to trimming and J lost 2 bases, with 11 bases between them. Germline CDR1 and CDR2: MNHEY and SVGAGI. The CDR3 DNA reads as TGTGCCAGCAGTTACTCGTTAGACAGCACCTACGAGCAGTACTTC. This codes for CASSYSLDSTYEQYF.

The chain is built from TRBV9 and TRBJ2-1; maybe TRBD2 (6 bases). Per germline, CDR1 SGDLS and CDR2 YYNGEE. V was clipped by 0 bases and J by 5 bases, with 15 bases between them. The CDR3 totals 16 residues. For the CDR3, the DNA is TGTGCCAGCAGCGTAGCTGGCCCGGGAGAGAACAATGAGCAGTTCTTC. It translates to CASSVAGPGENNEQFF.

V gene TRBV5-1 combines with J gene TRBJ2-2; TRBD2 aligns across 11 bases. J lost 4 bases, V lost 4 bases, and 9 bases had no gene match. The CDR3 is 17 amino acids. The germline V gene encodes CDR1 SGHRS and CDR2 YFSETQ. DNA of the CDR3: TGCGCCAGCAGCCCTTGGACTAGCGGGTCTCCCACCGGGGAGCTGTTTTTT. This encodes CASSPWTSGSPTGELFF. The full variable domain, in which reference TRBV5-1 and TRBJ2-2 provide the parts outside the CDR3, is KAGVTQTPRYLIKTRGQQVTLSCSPISGHRSVSWYQQTPGQGLQFLFEYFSETQRNKGNFPGRFSGRQFSNSRSEMNVSTLELGDSALYLCASSPWTSGSPTGELFFGEGSRLTVL.

This chain joins TRBV6-1 and TRBJ2-7; D uncertain. V was clipped by 5 bases and J by 3 bases, with 8 bases between them. CDR1 is MNHNS, CDR2 SASEGT, per germline. CDR3 length: 12 amino acids. For the CDR3, the DNA is TGTGCCAGCAGTTTTTCAGGCTACGAGCAGTACTTC. It codes for CASSFSGYEQYF.

This chain joins TRBV30 and TRBJ2-1; 7 nucleotides align to TRBD2. This CDR3 is built from 16 residues. J was trimmed by 5 bases and V by 0 bases; bases with no gene match: 10. The V gene's germline CDR1 is GTSNPN and CDR2 SVGIG (reference sequence). CDR3 loop: CAWSVLTSPRHNEQFF. Here the CDR3 DNA reads TGTGCCTGGAGTGTATTGACTAGCCCTCGCCACAATGAGCAGTTCTTC. Full variable domain (rest looked up from reference TRBV30 and TRBJ2-1): SQTIHQWPATLVQPVGSPLSLECTVEGTSNPNLYWYRQAAGRGLQLLFYSVGIGQISSEVPQNLSASRPQDRQFILSSKKLLLSDSGFYLCAWSVLTSPRHNEQFFGPGTRLTVL.

This chain links TRBV27 with TRBJ1-4; 7 nucleotides agree with TRBD1. V trimming: 5 bases; J trimming: 4 bases; junction bases outside the gene matches: 4. The CDR3 has 14 residues. The germline CDR1 and CDR2 sequences are MNHEY and SMNVEV (reference sequence). The CDR3 loop reads CASSRQGYNEKLFF. The CDR3, as DNA: TGTGCCAGCAGTAGACAGGGCTATAATGAAAAACTGTTTTTT. The full variable domain, with the rest looked up from reference TRBV27 and TRBJ1-4, is EAQVTQNPRYLITVTGKKLTVTCSQNMNHEYMSWYRQDPGLGLRQIYYSMNVEVTDKGDVPEGYKVSRKEKRNFPLILESPSPNQTSLYFCASSRQGYNEKLFFGSGTQLSVL.

The V and J genes are TRBV2 and TRBJ2-5, with 10 positions matching TRBD2. V lost 6 bases to trimming and J lost 2 bases; unmatched junction nucleotides: 3. The germline CDR1 and CDR2 sequences are SNHLY and FYNNEI. The CDR3 sequence is 14 residues long. The CDR3 sequence: CASSRTSGQETQYF. CDR3 DNA: TGTGCCAGCAGCAGGACTAGCGGTCAAGAGACCCAGTACTTC. The full variable domain, its missing parts supplied by reference TRBV2 and TRBJ2-5, is EPEVTQTPSHQVTQMGQEVILRCVPISNHLYFYWYRQILGQKVEFLVSFYNNEISEKSEIFDDQFSVERPDGSNFTLKIRSTKLEDSAMYFCASSRTSGQETQYFGPGTRLLVL.

The DNA of the CDR3 is TGTGCCAGCAGTTTATCCTCCGGGACACGTACCTACAATGAGCAGTTCTTC. Translated: CASSLSSGTRTYNEQFF. V gene TRBV28 combines with J gene TRBJ2-1, with D perhaps TRBD1 (6 bases). CDR1 and CDR2 (germline): MDHEN, SYDVKM. The CDR3 consists of 17 residues. The V gene lost 1 base and the J gene lost 2 bases, with 15 bases spanning the gap.

The chain couples TRBV19 to TRBJ2-1; 14 bases map to TRBD2. Trimming at V came to 5 bases and at J to 5 bases, leaving 14 bases not matched to a gene. Germline CDR1 is LNHDA and CDR2 is SQIVND (reference sequence). The CDR3 contains 19 residues. CDR3 nucleotides: TGTGCCAGTAGTGGGATGGACCCGGGGACTAGCGGGAGTAACAATGAGCAGTTCTTC. It is translated as CASSGMDPGTSGSNNEQFF.

This chain links TRBV29-1 with TRBJ1-2, with 10 bases identical to TRBD1. Germline V gene sequence: CDR1 SQVTM, CDR2 ANQGSEA. This CDR3 has 14 residues. V shed 3 bases and J 8 bases; nucleotides not matched to a gene: 9. CDR3 sequence reads: CSVERTGTGEGYTF. The DNA for the CDR3 is TGCAGCGTTGAGCGAACCGGGACAGGGGAAGGCTACACCTTC.

This clone has more than one count but fewer than ten. The chain links TRBV6-1 to TRBJ2-1; D not resolved. Trimming stripped 5 bases from V and 2 bases from J, with 4 bases between. The CDR3 covers 12 residues. Germline CDR1 MNHNS, CDR2 SASEGT. The chain's CDR3 is CASSKPYNEQFF. CDR3 nucleotides: TGTGCCAGCAGTAAGCCCTACAATGAGCAGTTCTTC.

This clone occurred a few times. V usage is TRBV6-1 and J usage is TRBJ1-3; tentatively, D is TRBD1 (5 bases). Germline CDR1 is MNHNS and CDR2 is SASEGT. The CDR3 runs to 14 residues. With 8 bases removed from V and 1 base from J, the gap between germline ends came to 12 bases. CDR3 residues: CASGRTQSGNTIYF. The CDR3 DNA is TGTGCCAGCGGACGGACACAGTCTGGAAACACCATATATTTT.

This clone was seen just once. The V call is TRBV30, the J call TRBJ2-6; 8 bases are shared with TRBD2. V was clipped by 2 bases and J by 0 bases; unmatched bases: 6. Germline V gene sequence: CDR1 GTSNPN, CDR2 SVGIG (reference sequence). This CDR3 spans 17 amino acids. The CDR3 DNA follows: TGTGCCTGGAGTCGGGGGGGGCACAGCTCTGGGGCCAACGTCCTGACTTTC. The encoded protein is CAWSRGGHSSGANVLTF.

The rearrangement links TRBV28 to TRBJ2-5, with D possibly being TRBD1 (6 bases). The V gene's germline CDR1 is MDHEN and CDR2 SYDVKM. V was clipped by 2 bases and J by 4 bases, with 14 bases between them. The CDR3 covers 15 residues. CDR3 nucleotide sequence: TGTGCCAGCAGTTTAGCAGGGGAAGCAGTAGAGACCCAGTACTTC. It specifies CASSLAGEAVETQYF.

The genes are TRBV6-5 and TRBJ1-2; 8 nucleotides agree with TRBD1. Germline assignment: CDR1 MNHEY and CDR2 SVGAGI. The V and J ends lost 5 bases and 6 bases, in that order; junction bases with no gene match: 11. The CDR3 sequence is 15 residues long. The DNA of the CDR3 is TGTGCCAGCAGTCAAACGGACAGGGTTGGGGATGGCTACACCTTC. Its translation: CASSQTDRVGDGYTF.

This chain joins TRBV25-1 and TRBJ2-3, with a possible D match to TRBD1 (6 bases). Germline assignment: CDR1 MGHDK and CDR2 SYGVNS. The CDR3 loop spans 18 amino acids. V shed 3 bases and J shed 4 bases, with 23 bases lying between them. The CDR3 is CASSDPNRVSNFPDTQYF. CDR3 coding DNA: TGTGCCAGCAGTGACCCCAACAGGGTGTCGAACTTCCCAGATACGCAGTATTTT.

V and J are TRBV7-9 and TRBJ2-1; perhaps TRBD1 as D (6 bases). Germline CDR1 SEHNR, CDR2 FQNEAQ (reference sequence). V lost 3 bases and J 7 bases, leaving 16 bases between the germline ends. The CDR3 has 15 amino acids. CDR3 amino acids: CASSLGQAIPNEQFF. The CDR3 nucleotides are TGTGCCAGCAGCTTGGGACAAGCCATCCCAAATGAGCAGTTCTTC. Complete variable domain (other parts from reference TRBV7-9 and TRBJ2-1): DTGVSQNPRHKITKRGQNVTFRCDPISEHNRLYWYRQTLGQGPEFLTYFQNEAQLEKSRLLSDRFSAERPKGSFSTLEIQRTEQGDSAMYLCASSLGQAIPNEQFFGPGTRLTVL.

The chain is built from TRBV19 and TRBJ1-5; D uncertain. CDR1 LNHDA and CDR2 SQIVND come from the germline V gene (reference sequence). The CDR3 is made up of 15 amino acids. V lost 1 base, J lost 0 bases, and 7 bases lay in between. The DNA of the CDR3 is TGTGCCAGTAGTATAGGGCACTCTAGCAATCAGCCCCAGCATTTT. It specifies CASSIGHSSNQPQHF.

The chain combines TRBV2 with TRBJ2-5; D remains unclear. CDR1 is SNHLY and CDR2 is FYNNEI in the germline V gene. Trimming left V 0 bases short and J 3 bases short, with 5 bases between. The CDR3 contains 13 residues. This CDR3 reads CASSEARKETQYF. The CDR3, as DNA: TGTGCCAGCAGTGAAGCGCGGAAAGAGACCCAGTACTTC.

The table lists this clone with a count of one. The chain uses TRBV29-1 and TRBJ1-1, with D perhaps matching TRBD1 (5 bases). The CDR3 spans 15 residues. Trimming removed 5 bases at V and 0 bases at J, with 16 bases between. Germline V CDR1 and CDR2: SQVTM, ANQGSEA. The CDR3 coding sequence is TGCAGCGTTAACTTCTGGGGCCAAATGAACACTGAAGCTTTCTTT. Translation: CSVNFWGQMNTEAFF.

This clone has more than one count but fewer than ten. The CDR3 loop is CASSYSQGGYEQYF. In DNA form, the CDR3 reads TGTGCCAGCAGTTACTCGCAGGGAGGGTACGAGCAGTACTTC. The chain joins TRBV6-6 to TRBJ2-7, with 7 bases fitting TRBD2. The CDR3 covers 14 residues. The trim removed 0 bases at V and 4 bases at J, leaving 3 bases unmatched. CDR1 is MNHNY and CDR2 is SVGAGI in the germline V gene (reference sequence).

This clone was picked up one time. V and J are TRBV21-1 and TRBJ2-7; TRBD2, the table's D call, lacks a check against the DNA. TRBV21-1 is a listed pseudogene. The CDR3 is made up of 14 amino acids. The CDR3 here is CASSKARGGYEQYF. The CDR3 coding sequence is TGTGCCAGCAGCAAAGCGCGGGGGGGGTACGAGCAGTACTTC.

The chain combines TRBV13 with TRBJ2-6; TRBD2 agrees at 9 bases. There are 18 residues in the CDR3. Germline V gene sequence: CDR1 PRHDT, CDR2 FYEKMQ (reference sequence). V dropped 3 bases and J dropped 0; count of bases not matched to a gene: 6. CDR3 bases: TGTGCCAGCAGCTTGGTTGGCGGGAGGGCCTCTGGGGCCAACGTCCTGACTTTC. This encodes CASSLVGGRASGANVLTF.

The chain recombines TRBV6-1 with TRBJ1-1; 7 bases agree with TRBD1. Trimming took 4 bases from V and 10 from J; bases not matched to a gene: 9. Germline CDR1 is MNHNS and CDR2 is SASEGT. The CDR3 spans 13 residues. CDR3 nucleotides: TGTGCCAGCAGTGTGGAGGGGGCGATTGGAGCTTTCTTT. Protein sequence: CASSVEGAIGAFF.